This TCR beta chain came from a study of blood T cell repertoires in COVID-19. Study overall: Some COVID-19 samples were acute and others convalescent; all came from the United States, Italy and Spain. Sources were T cells, B-cell-depleted T cells, or PBMCs; the material itself was cDNA or gDNA.

Patients from Seattle were sampled longitudinally, starting during active infection. Generated by immunoSEQ multiplex PCR, the TCRdb table keeps only in-frame clones and is missing some. Of roughly 230,000 clones in the sample, 80% to 90% were seen once. The CDR3 has 15 amino acids. V lost 7 bases to trimming and J lost 4 bases; unmatched junction nucleotides: 12. CDR1 and CDR2 (germline): WSHSY, SAAADI. The receptor was derived from a woman aged 80 or older with COVID-19, enrolled during active disease. This chain uses TRBV10-2 with TRBJ2-5, with 7 bases matching TRBD1. The sequenced sample consisted of peripheral blood. CDR3 loop: CASKGQGGSSETQYF. Here the CDR3 DNA reads TGCGCCAGCAAAGGCCAAGGGGGCAGTTCAGAGACCCAGTACTTC.